This T cell receptor beta chain was sequenced for a study of T cells in localized non-small cell lung cancer. Study-wide points: Maximal T cell clonality occurred in uninvolved adjacent lung, with tumor ranking below it. In adjacent lung appeared a median 57 of the top 100 tumor clones. Heterogeneity stays possible, as sequencing covered only one tumor region. There was an association of higher blood T cell density with longer overall survival.

Remarks on this clone: Its antigen is unidentified.

Clones were read by immunoSEQ multiplex PCR, and TCRdb kept only the in-frame ones, dropping some. Of roughly 38,000 clones listed, roughly 86% are singletons. With 6 bases removed from V and 4 bases from J, the gap between germline ends came to 16 bases. Germline CDR1 is SGDLS and CDR2 is YYNGEE. This CDR3 contains 15 residues. This TCR came from a female donor older than 55 with stage I squamous cell lung carcinoma. This sample comprised peripheral blood, obtained before any cancer treatment. This sequence joins TRBV9 and TRBJ2-2; maybe TRBD2 (6 bases). The CDR3 loop reads CASNRDFLATGELFF. CDR3 in DNA: TGTGCCAGCAATCGGGACTTCCTAGCCACCGGGGAGCTGTTTTTT.